Below, 7 T cell receptor beta chains from the same sample are listed, as sequenced in a study of metastatic and nonmetastatic thyroid tumors. With MiXCR, TCRdb called clones anew from the PCR reads. Of roughly 38,000 clones in the sample, approximately 20% were seen once. Patients underwent thyroid surgery, and none had received any treatment before it. Sequencing input: blood. The receptors here all came from a female donor with papillary thyroid cancer or a benign thyroid nodule (not recorded which). Some clones in this sample may be carry-over from other donors' samples.

Concerning this clone: The sample carries other DNA sequences with the same CDR3. The chain employs TRBV11-3 and TRBJ2-7; TRBD1 matches at 7 bases. The length of the CDR3 is 16 residues. Germline CDR1 reads SGHNT; CDR2 reads YENEEA. V trimming: 0 bases; J trimming: 4 bases; junction bases outside the gene matches: 9. This CDR3 is CASSLEGQDGTYEQYF. The CDR3 coding sequence is TGTGCCAGCAGCTTAGAAGGACAGGACGGAACATACGAGCAGTACTTC.

A remark on this clone: One base away lies a much larger clone, so this may be a sequencing read error. V usage is TRBV20-1 and J usage is TRBJ2-7; 12 bases are a match to TRBD2. The germline gives CDR1 DFQATT, CDR2 SNEGSKA (reference sequence). The V and J ends lost 5 bases and 7 bases, in that order; junction bases with no gene match: 12. The CDR3 has 15 residues. Written as DNA, the CDR3 is TGCAGTGCTTCTTCCACTAGCGGGAGGCCCTGGGAGCAGTACTTC. Amino acid sequence: CSASSTSGRPWEQYF.

A word on this clone: This may stem from a read error, because a much larger clone lies one nucleotide away. The chain uses TRBV20-1 and TRBJ2-7; perhaps TRBD1 as D (6 bases). The CDR3 is made up of 13 amino acids. CDR1 is DFQATT and CDR2 is SNEGSKA in the germline V gene (reference sequence). Written as DNA, the CDR3 is TGCAGCGGAGTGTGCCAGGGGTCCGGCGAGCAGTACTTC. It encodes CSGVCQGSGEQYF.

This clone was observed at least ten times. V and J are TRBV20-1 and TRBJ2-3, with D possibly matching TRBD2 (5 bases). The CDR3 loop spans 15 amino acids. Germline CDR1 reads DFQATT; CDR2 reads SNEGSKA (reference sequence). V lost 5 bases, J lost 2 bases, and 17 bases lay in between. CDR3 nucleotides: TGCAGTGCTCTCCCTGGTGACTACCACACAGATACGCAGTATTTT. Translating gives CSALPGDYHTDTQYF.

This chain connects TRBV6-2 or TRBV6-3 to TRBJ2-5, with 9 bases aligning to TRBD2. The junction had 6 bases not matched to a gene; V was cut back by 6 bases and J by 4 bases. Germline V lookup: CDR1 MNHEY, CDR2 SVGEGT. This CDR3 is built from 14 residues. The CDR3 DNA sequence: TGTGCCAGCAGCCAAGCGACTAGCGGAGAGACCCAGTACTTC. Protein sequence: CASSQATSGETQYF.

Many counts were recorded for this clone. The V gene is TRBV28, the J gene TRBJ2-4; 7 nucleotides line up with TRBD2. The CDR3 consists of 13 residues. Germline trimming cut 2 bases from V and 7 bases from J; bases unmatched to any gene: 2. Germline V lookup: CDR1 MDHEN, CDR2 SYDVKM. CDR3: CASSLVGGNIQYF. The CDR3 nucleotides are TGTGCCAGCAGTTTAGTGGGGGGGAACATTCAGTACTTC.

In this sample, this clone turned up a few times. V gene TRBV6-1 combines with J gene TRBJ2-1; no clear D gene. This CDR3 contains 14 residues. Trimming shortened V by 5 bases and J by 5 bases, and 13 bases separated the two germline ends. The germline CDR1 and CDR2 sequences are MNHNS and SASEGT. This CDR3 is CASSKGILDNEQFF. DNA for the CDR3: TGTGCCAGCAGTAAGGGTATCCTCGACAATGAGCAGTTCTTC.